Here is one TCR beta chain with its context. This record belongs to a study of blood T cells in healthy people across ages. A second PCR of 7 to 11 cycles used a sample-barcoded 5' primer and a J-beta primer mix. TCRdb called the 5' RACE reads again in MiXCR, with one record for every CDR3 protein. The sample includes under 1,100,000 distinct CDR3 sequences, approximately 25% of them seen just once. The CDR3 has 11 amino acids. Germline CDR1 and CDR2: SQVTM and ANQGSEA. V lost 7 bases to trimming and J lost 3 bases, with 7 bases between them. A further study also used this sample, focusing on T cells of mothers and their children.

The chain is built from TRBV29-1 and TRBJ2-4; D not certain. The sample consisted of blood. The sequence was obtained from a girl aged 2 to 10 in good health. CDR3 bases: TGCAGCGGAAGGGACAAAAACATTCAGTACTTC. It yields the protein CSGRDKNIQYF. Based on the CDR3 plus reference TRBV29-1 and TRBJ2-4, the full variable domain is SAVISQKPSRDICQRGTSLTIQCQVDSQVTMMFWYRQQPGQSLTLIATANQGSEATYESGFVIDKFPISRPNLTFSTLTVSNMSPEDSSIYLCSGRDKNIQYFGAGTRLSVL.